This entry lists 5 T cell receptor beta chains sequenced from one sample in a study of blood T cell repertoires in COVID-19. Libraries were prepared by immunoSEQ multiplex PCR; TCRdb keeps only in-frame clonotypes and omits some of them. This sample has 260,000 or so clones, with 88% found just once. Sequencing used PBMCs or T cells enriched from blood (not recorded which). These receptors all stem from a woman aged 35 to 49 with acute COVID-19.

The chain is built from TRBV28 and TRBJ1-5, with 7 bases identical to TRBD1. CDR1 and CDR2 from the germline V gene are MDHEN and SYDVKM. The trim removed 5 bases at V and 7 bases at J, leaving 8 bases unmatched. The CDR3 is made up of 14 amino acids. CDR3 nucleotide sequence: TGTGCCAGCAGTCCCCCCAGGGGGAGGCAGCCCCAGCATTTT. Translation gives CASSPPRGRQPQHF.

In its sample, this clone was seen once. The chain combines TRBV11-2 with TRBJ2-3; 8 bases line up with TRBD1. From germline, CDR1 is SGHAT and CDR2 FQNNGV. After removal of 5 bases from V and 5 bases from J, the junction contained 12 bases not matched to a gene. The CDR3 runs to 16 residues. The CDR3 DNA is TGTGCCAGCAGCCCCTATGCGGACAGGGTGGAAGATACGCAGTATTTT. Translating it yields CASSPYADRVEDTQYF. The full variable domain, with the rest looked up from reference TRBV11-2 and TRBJ2-3, is EAGVAQSPRYKIIEKRQSVAFWCNPISGHATLYWYQQILGQGPKLLIQFQNNGVVDDSQLPKDRFSAERLKGVDSTLKIQPAKLEDSAVYLCASSPYADRVEDTQYFGPGTRLTVL.

The chain recombines TRBV7-8 with TRBJ2-3, with D perhaps matching TRBD1 (6 bases). CDR3 length equals 15 residues. V was pared by 4 bases and J by 1 base, with 12 bases between. Germline CDR1 is SGHVS and CDR2 is FQNEAQ. CDR3 loop: CASSWGLARTDTQYF. The DNA of the CDR3 is TGTGCCAGCAGCTGGGGGCTAGCTCGCACAGATACGCAGTATTTT.

The chain has TRBV18 and TRBJ2-2; 7 bases line up with TRBD2. The ends lost 2 bases at V and 2 bases at J; junction bases unmatched: 8. The germline gives CDR1 KGHSH, CDR2 LQKENI. The CDR3 extends over 17 amino acids. CDR3 residues: CASSPNEASGNTGELFF. The CDR3 nucleotides read TGTGCCAGCTCACCAAATGAGGCTAGCGGTAACACCGGGGAGCTGTTTTTT.

This clone appeared once. This sequence joins TRBV9 and TRBJ1-1; the D is unclear. The V and J ends lost 0 bases and 3 bases respectively, with 18 bases between them. Germline lookup yields CDR1 SGDLS and CDR2 YYNGEE. This CDR3 spans 17 amino acids. CDR3 DNA sequence: TGTGCCAGCAGCGTAGAGGGTCGTAGGGCGAGGGACACTGAAGCTTTCTTT. Protein product: CASSVEGRRARDTEAFF.